These 22 T cell receptor beta chains were all obtained from the same sample, sequenced in a study of T cells after yellow fever vaccination. TCRdb reprocessed the 5' RACE reads with MiXCR, giving one entry per CDR3 protein. The sample lists approximately 260,000 distinct CDR3 sequences, 10% to 15% seen once, with approximately 0.49% in the top ten. The sequencing here drew on CD4+ T cells sorted from PBMCs, taken 45 days after the yellow fever booster vaccination. The receptors originated from a man aged 30 to 45 who received the YFV17D yellow fever vaccine.

Many counts were recorded for this clonotype. The rearrangement joins TRBV12-3 or TRBV12-4 to TRBJ2-5, with D possibly TRBD2 on 6 matching bases. CDR3 size: 15 residues. V dropped 3 bases and J dropped 2 bases, with 13 bases sitting between them. CDR3 DNA sequence: TGTGCCAGCAGTTTTGGAGGGAGAGAACAAGAGACCCAGTACTTC. Amino acids: CASSFGGREQETQYF.

V usage is TRBV19 and J usage is TRBJ2-7; no clear D gene. Trimming removed 2 bases from V and 8 bases from J, with 13 bases in between. Germline loops: CDR1 LNHDA, CDR2 SQIVND (reference sequence). This CDR3 region has 13 residues. For the CDR3, the DNA is TGTGCCAGTAGTATATCATCGGATGGCCAGCAGTACTTC. Encoded protein: CASSISSDGQQYF.

The chain carries TRBV5-1 and TRBJ1-2; TRBD1 aligns across 8 bases. Germline loops: CDR1 SGHRS, CDR2 YFSETQ. V shed 0 bases, J shed 4 bases, and the junction held 2 bases outside the gene matches. The CDR3 has 14 amino acids. The CDR3 coding sequence is TGCGCCAGCAGCTTGGAGGGGACAGGCTATGGCTACACCTTC. Translated, it gives CASSLEGTGYGYTF. Full variable domain (missing parts from reference TRBV5-1 and TRBJ1-2): KAGVTQTPRYLIKTRGQQVTLSCSPISGHRSVSWYQQTPGQGLQFLFEYFSETQRNKGNFPGRFSGRQFSNSRSEMNVSTLELGDSALYLCASSLEGTGYGYTFGSGTRLTVV.

This clonotype was observed a handful of times. In DNA, the CDR3 is TGTGCCAGCAGCTCAAAATCTGGGGCCAACGTCCTGACTTTC. It codes for CASSSKSGANVLTF. The V call is TRBV27, the J call TRBJ2-6; D is ambiguous. Trimming removed 6 bases from V and 1 base from J, with 7 bases in between. This CDR3 region has 14 residues. Looked up from germline, CDR1 is MNHEY and CDR2 is SMNVEV (reference sequence).

The chain recombines TRBV10-3 with TRBJ2-1; D is perhaps TRBD1 (6 bases). The CDR3 extends over 13 amino acids. V was trimmed by 8 bases and J by 8 bases, leaving 16 bases between them. The germline V gene encodes CDR1 ENHRY and CDR2 SYGVKD. The DNA of the CDR3 is TGTGCCATCGAGACAGGTGTAGGTCATGAGCAGTTCTTC. Its protein is CAIETGVGHEQFF.

The rearrangement joins TRBV6-2 or TRBV6-3 to TRBJ2-1; the D gene is possibly TRBD2 (6 bases). From germline, CDR1 is MNHEY and CDR2 SVGEGT. Deletions cut 8 bases from V and 2 bases from J, with 13 bases between. The CDR3 length is 14 residues. The CDR3 nucleotides read TGTGCCAGCGTACGGGACTTGGCCTACAATGAGCAGTTCTTC. This encodes CASVRDLAYNEQFF.

Many counts were recorded for this clonotype. The chain recombines TRBV29-1 with TRBJ2-7; perhaps TRBD1 as D (6 bases). Trimming removed 6 bases at V and 6 bases at J, with 18 bases between. From germline, CDR1 is SQVTM and CDR2 ANQGSEA. The CDR3 covers 13 residues. CDR3: CSVDDGFRGEQYF. In DNA, the CDR3 is TGCAGCGTCGATGACGGGTTCAGGGGCGAGCAGTACTTC.

Remarks on this clonotype: Sequence at one end of the junction differs from germline and may be a read error. The genes are TRBV7-2 and TRBJ1-4, with 7 bases lining up with TRBD1. Germline CDR1 and CDR2: SGHTA and FQGNSA. The CDR3 extends over 17 amino acids. The chain's CDR3 is CASSLVGTAATKEKLFF. CDR3 in DNA: TGTGCCAGCAGCTTAGTGGGGACAGCTGCAACTAAGGAAAAACTGTTTTTT.

This clonotype occurred a few times. V gene TRBV29-1 combines with J gene TRBJ1-2; D gene unclear. This CDR3 is built from 12 residues. Trimming pared 5 bases from V and 4 bases from J, leaving 11 bases between. In germline, CDR1 is SQVTM, CDR2 ANQGSEA. The CDR3 loop reads CSVSSRSYGYTF. The CDR3 DNA reads TGCAGCGTTTCCTCCCGTTCCTATGGCTACACCTTC.

This clonotype was observed a few times. V is TRBV12-3 or TRBV12-4 and J is TRBJ1-6, with 8 bases fitting TRBD1. The CDR3 is made up of 15 amino acids. With V trimmed by 4 bases and J by 7 bases, 6 bases remained unmatched. CDR3 in DNA: TGTGCCAGCAGTTCAGACAGGGGAAGGAATTCACCCCTCCACTTT. Residues: CASSSDRGRNSPLHF.

This clonotype showed up just a few times. The rearrangement links TRBV29-1 to TRBJ2-3; D not resolved. Germline V gene sequence: CDR1 SQVTM, CDR2 ANQGSEA. The CDR3 is 12 amino acids. Trimming pared 4 bases from V and 1 base from J, leaving 6 bases between. CDR3 bases: TGCAGCGTTGTCCCCGGCACAGATACGCAGTATTTT. This encodes CSVVPGTDTQYF.

The chain uses TRBV5-1 and TRBJ1-1; D remains ambiguous. CDR1 is SGHRS and CDR2 is YFSETQ in the germline V gene. V was shortened by 0 bases and J by 8 bases, with 17 bases between the two germline ends. This CDR3 comprises 15 residues. The CDR3, as DNA: TGCGCCAGCAGCTTGGAAGGAGTGGGAGTCAGAGAAGCTTTCTTT. Amino acid sequence: CASSLEGVGVREAFF.

The chain recombines TRBV5-5 with TRBJ2-3; the D gene is possibly TRBD1 (5 bases). V was trimmed by 2 bases and J by 7 bases, leaving 23 bases between them. The CDR3 is made up of 17 amino acids. Germline CDR1 SGHKS, CDR2 YYEKEE (reference sequence). The CDR3 loop reads CASSLSVGQGEGNTQYF. In nucleotides, the CDR3 is TGTGCCAGCAGCTTATCGGTGGGTCAGGGCGAAGGAAATACGCAGTATTTT.

This clonotype was seen only a few times. The rearrangement joins TRBV15 to TRBJ2-2; D unresolved. Germline V CDR1 and CDR2: LNHNV, YYDKDF (reference sequence). Trimming stripped 1 base from V and 5 bases from J, with 11 bases between. There are 15 residues in the CDR3. This CDR3 is CATSRVADGTGELFF. The CDR3 coding sequence is TGTGCCACCAGCAGAGTCGCGGACGGTACCGGGGAGCTGTTTTTT.

CDR3 DNA sequence: TGCAGTGCTCTTCCCGGGACTATCAACGAGCAGTACTTC. Amino acids: CSALPGTINEQYF. The chain employs TRBV20-1 and TRBJ2-7; 7 nucleotides agree with TRBD2. Trimming removed 5 bases from V and 5 bases from J; junction bases left unmatched: 9. In germline, CDR1 is DFQATT, CDR2 SNEGSKA (reference sequence). This CDR3 is 13 amino acids long.

This clonotype came up many times. The chain links TRBV7-6 to TRBJ2-3; TRBD1 aligns across 10 bases. Unmatched junction bases numbered 7, after V lost 3 bases and J lost 4 bases. This CDR3 contains 16 residues. Germline CDR1 reads SGHVS; CDR2 reads FNYEAQ. Here the CDR3 DNA reads TGTGCCAGCAGCTTTAGACGACAGGGGGCCGCAGATACGCAGTATTTT. Translation gives CASSFRRQGAADTQYF.

On this clonotype: A single base separates this from a much larger clone, so it may be a read error. V usage is TRBV12-3 or TRBV12-4 and J usage is TRBJ2-5; D is ambiguous. The CDR3 is 12 residues long. Here the CDR3 DNA reads TGTGCCATCAGTTTACGCCGGGAGACCCAGTACTTC. This gives the protein CAISLRRETQYF.

This clonotype was recorded a few times. The chain recombines TRBV30 with TRBJ1-1, with a tentative D call TRBD1 (6 bases). This CDR3 has 13 amino acids. Germline V CDR1 and CDR2: GTSNPN, SVGIG (reference sequence). V dropped 4 bases and J dropped 5 bases, with 14 bases sitting between them. CDR3 coding DNA: TGTGCCTGGAACCGGGAGGGGGGGACTGAAGCTTTCTTT. This gives the protein CAWNREGGTEAFF.

In this sample, this clonotype turned up a few times. This rearrangement joins TRBV5-1 to TRBJ1-1; D ambiguous. The germline V and J ends were trimmed by 1 base and 0 bases, with 10 bases remaining between them. The CDR3 runs 15 residues. Germline-derived CDR1 and CDR2 are SGHRS and YFSETQ. CDR3 bases: TGCGCCAGCAGCTTGCTGGCGACTATGAACACTGAAGCTTTCTTT. Its protein is CASSLLATMNTEAFF. Variable domain in full (rest from reference TRBV5-1 and TRBJ1-1): KAGVTQTPRYLIKTRGQQVTLSCSPISGHRSVSWYQQTPGQGLQFLFEYFSETQRNKGNFPGRFSGRQFSNSRSEMNVSTLELGDSALYLCASSLLATMNTEAFFGQGTRLTVV.

This clonotype has at least ten counts. The genes are TRBV29-1 and TRBJ2-1; the D is unclear. Looked up from germline, CDR1 is SQVTM and CDR2 is ANQGSEA. Trimming removed 1 base from V and 0 bases from J, with 10 bases in between. This CDR3 comprises 15 residues. CDR3: CSVEGSRSSYNEQFF. CDR3 nucleotides: TGCAGCGTTGAAGGGAGCAGAAGCTCCTACAATGAGCAGTTCTTC.

This rearrangement joins TRBV6-2 or TRBV6-3 to TRBJ2-7, with 12 bases fitting TRBD2. Germline lookup yields CDR1 MNHEY and CDR2 SVGEGT. The CDR3 contains 15 residues. With 6 bases clipped from V and 3 bases from J, the junction kept 6 bases outside the gene matches. DNA for the CDR3: TGTGCCAGCAGACGACTAGCGGGAGATCTCTACGAGCAGTACTTC. Encoded protein: CASRRLAGDLYEQYF.

This rearrangement joins TRBV5-1 to TRBJ2-7, with 7 nucleotides matching TRBD1. Trimming removed 1 base from V and 0 bases from J; junction bases left unmatched: 4. Germline V CDR1 and CDR2: SGHRS, YFSETQ. The CDR3 is 15 amino acids. The CDR3 is CASSLSWDSSYEQYF. The CDR3, as DNA: TGCGCCAGCAGCTTGTCATGGGACAGCTCCTACGAGCAGTACTTC.